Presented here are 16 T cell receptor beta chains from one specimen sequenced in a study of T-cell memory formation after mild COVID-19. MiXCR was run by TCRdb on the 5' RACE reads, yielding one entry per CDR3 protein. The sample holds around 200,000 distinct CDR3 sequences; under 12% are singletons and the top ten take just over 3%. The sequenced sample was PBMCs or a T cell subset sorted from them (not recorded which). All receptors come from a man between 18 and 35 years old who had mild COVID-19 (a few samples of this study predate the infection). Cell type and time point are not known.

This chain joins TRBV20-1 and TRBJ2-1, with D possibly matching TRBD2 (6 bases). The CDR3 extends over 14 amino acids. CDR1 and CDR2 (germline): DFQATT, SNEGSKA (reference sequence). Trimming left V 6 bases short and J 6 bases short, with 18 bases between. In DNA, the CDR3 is TGCAGTGCCCCCCGGAATAGCGGAGGCAATGAGCAGTTCTTC. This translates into CSAPRNSGGNEQFF.

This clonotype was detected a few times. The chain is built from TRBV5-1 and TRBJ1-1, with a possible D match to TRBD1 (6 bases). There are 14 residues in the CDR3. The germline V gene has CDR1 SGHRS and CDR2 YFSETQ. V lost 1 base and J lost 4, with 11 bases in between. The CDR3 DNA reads TGCGCCAGCAGCTTGATTTCCAGGGGCACTGAAGCTTTCTTT. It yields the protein CASSLISRGTEAFF.

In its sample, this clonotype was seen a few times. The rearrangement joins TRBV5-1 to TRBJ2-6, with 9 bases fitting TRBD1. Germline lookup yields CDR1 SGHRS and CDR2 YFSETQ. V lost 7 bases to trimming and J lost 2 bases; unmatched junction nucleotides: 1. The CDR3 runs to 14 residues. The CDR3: CASGDRAGANVLTF. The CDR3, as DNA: TGCGCCAGCGGGGACAGGGCTGGGGCCAACGTCCTGACTTTC.

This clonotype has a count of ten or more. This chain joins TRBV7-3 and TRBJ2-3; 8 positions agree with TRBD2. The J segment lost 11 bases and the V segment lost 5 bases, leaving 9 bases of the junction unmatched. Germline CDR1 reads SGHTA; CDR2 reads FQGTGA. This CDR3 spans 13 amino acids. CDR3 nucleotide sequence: TGTGCCAGCAGCCCCCGCCGGGGGGGGGGGCAGTATTTT. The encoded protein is CASSPRRGGGQYF.

The CDR3 coding sequence is TGCGCCAGCAGTACCGGGACAGGGGATGGCTACACCTTC. This codes for CASSTGTGDGYTF. This chain connects TRBV10-1 to TRBJ1-2; TRBD1 agrees at 10 bases. The CDR3 is 13 amino acids. The germline CDR1 and CDR2 sequences are WNHNN and SYGVQD (reference sequence). Trimming took 5 bases from V and 6 from J; bases not matched to a gene: 3.

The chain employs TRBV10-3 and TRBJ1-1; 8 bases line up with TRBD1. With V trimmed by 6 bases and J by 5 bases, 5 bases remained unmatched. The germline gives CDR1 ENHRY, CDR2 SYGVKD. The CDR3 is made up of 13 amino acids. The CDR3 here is CAIRQGAGTEAFF. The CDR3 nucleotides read TGTGCCATCAGGCAGGGGGCTGGTACTGAAGCTTTCTTT.

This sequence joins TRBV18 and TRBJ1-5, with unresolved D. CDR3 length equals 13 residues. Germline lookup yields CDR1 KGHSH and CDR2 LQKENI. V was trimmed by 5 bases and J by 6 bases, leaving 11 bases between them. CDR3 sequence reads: CASSEGSGQPQHF. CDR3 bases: TGTGCCAGCTCAGAAGGGTCCGGTCAGCCCCAGCATTTT.

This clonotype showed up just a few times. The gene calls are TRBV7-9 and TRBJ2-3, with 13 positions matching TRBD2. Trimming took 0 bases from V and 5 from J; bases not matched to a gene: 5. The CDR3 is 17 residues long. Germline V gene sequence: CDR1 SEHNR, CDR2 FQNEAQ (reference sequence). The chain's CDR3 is CASSLAGLAGPLDTQYF. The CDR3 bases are TGTGCCAGCAGCTTAGCGGGACTAGCGGGGCCCTTAGATACGCAGTATTTT.

The CDR3, as DNA: TGTGCCAGCAGTTTAGAACTGGGACACGAGCAGTACTTC. Translating gives CASSLELGHEQYF. The chain employs TRBV12-3 or TRBV12-4 and TRBJ2-7; D tentatively reads TRBD1 or TRBD2 (5 bases each). The CDR3 contains 13 residues. Trimming pared 1 base from V and 5 bases from J, leaving 9 bases between.

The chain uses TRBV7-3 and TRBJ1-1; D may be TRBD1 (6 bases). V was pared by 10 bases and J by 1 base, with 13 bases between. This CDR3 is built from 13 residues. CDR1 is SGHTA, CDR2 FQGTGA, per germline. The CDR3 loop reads CATARGANTEAFF. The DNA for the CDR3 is TGTGCCACCGCCCGGGGGGCGAACACTGAAGCTTTCTTT.

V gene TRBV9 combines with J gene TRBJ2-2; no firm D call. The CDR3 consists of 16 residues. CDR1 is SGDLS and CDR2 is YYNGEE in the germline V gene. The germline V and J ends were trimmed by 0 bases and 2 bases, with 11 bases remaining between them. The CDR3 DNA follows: TGTGCCAGCAGCGTAGATCCGCAAATAAACACCGGGGAGCTGTTTTTT. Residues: CASSVDPQINTGELFF.

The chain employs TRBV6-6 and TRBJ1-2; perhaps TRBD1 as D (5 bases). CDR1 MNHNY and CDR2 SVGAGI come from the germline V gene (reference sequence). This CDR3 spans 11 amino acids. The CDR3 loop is CALGTLYGYTF. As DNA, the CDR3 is TGTGCTTTGGGGACCCTCTATGGCTACACCTTC.

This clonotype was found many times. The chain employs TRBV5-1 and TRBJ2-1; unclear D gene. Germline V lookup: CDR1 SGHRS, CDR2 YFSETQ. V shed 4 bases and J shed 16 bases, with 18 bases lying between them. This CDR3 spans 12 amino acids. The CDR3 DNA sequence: TGCGCCAGCAGCCCGTCATGGGCCGAGTCCTTCTTC. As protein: CASSPSWAESFF.

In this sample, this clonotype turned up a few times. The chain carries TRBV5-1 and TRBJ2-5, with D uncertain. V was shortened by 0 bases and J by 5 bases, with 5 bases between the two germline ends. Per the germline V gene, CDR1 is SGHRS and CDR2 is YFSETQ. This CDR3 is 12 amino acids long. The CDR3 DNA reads TGCGCCAGCAGCTTGGAGTACGAGACCCAGTACTTC. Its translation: CASSLEYETQYF.

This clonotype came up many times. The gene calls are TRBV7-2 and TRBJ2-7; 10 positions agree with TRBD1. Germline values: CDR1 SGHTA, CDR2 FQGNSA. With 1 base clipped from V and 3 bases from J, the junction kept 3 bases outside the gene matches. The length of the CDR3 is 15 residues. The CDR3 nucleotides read TGTGCCAGCAGCTTAGGCGGGGACAGGGGCTACGAGCAGTACTTC. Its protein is CASSLGGDRGYEQYF.

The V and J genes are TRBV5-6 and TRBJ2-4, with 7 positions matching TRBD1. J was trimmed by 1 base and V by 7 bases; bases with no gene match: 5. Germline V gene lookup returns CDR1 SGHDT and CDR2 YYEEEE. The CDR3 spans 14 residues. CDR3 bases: TGTGCCAGCGGGACAGAATCGGCCAAAAACATTCAGTACTTC. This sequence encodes CASGTESAKNIQYF.